This passage covers 29 T cell receptor beta chains from one sample sequenced in a study of cytomegalovirus exposure and HLA in healthy donors. Primers: 60 Vbeta forward and 13 Jbeta reverse. Only in-frame clones appear in the TCRdb table, and some are missing; sequencing was by immunoSEQ multiplex PCR. Among some 200,000 clones listed, around 86% were seen once. Sequenced sample: PBMCs. These receptors originate from a man between 50 and 59 years old in good health and CMV-seronegative.

V usage is TRBV6-1 and J usage is TRBJ2-3, with 9 bases aligning to TRBD1. Unmatched junction bases numbered 7, after V lost 3 bases and J lost 6 bases. CDR3 length: 15 amino acids. From germline, CDR1 is MNHNS and CDR2 SASEGT. CDR3: CASSEGQGDGDTQYF. The CDR3 DNA reads TGTGCCAGCAGTGAGGGACAGGGCGACGGGGATACGCAGTATTTT.

The gene calls are TRBV19 and TRBJ2-5; D perhaps matches TRBD2 (6 bases). The CDR3 runs 15 residues. The germline CDR1 and CDR2 sequences are LNHDA and SQIVND (reference sequence). Trimming cost V 10 bases and J 1 base, with 19 bases left between them. This CDR3 is CATSGIGTSQETQYF. CDR3 coding DNA: TGTGCCACGTCCGGGATCGGGACTTCCCAAGAGACCCAGTACTTC.

The chain uses TRBV12-5 and TRBJ2-2; TRBD1 agrees at 11 bases. There are 16 residues in the CDR3. After removal of 2 bases from V and 8 bases from J, the junction contained 7 bases not matched to a gene. Germline V gene data show CDR1 as LGHNT and CDR2 as FRNRAP. The CDR3 sequence is CASGLWTGGYRGELFF. The CDR3 DNA is TGTGCTAGTGGTTTGTGGACAGGGGGCTATAGGGGGGAGCTGTTTTTT.

The chain has TRBV7-2 and TRBJ2-3; 9 nucleotides line up with TRBD1. This CDR3 contains 14 residues. V lost 5 bases and J lost 4; bases outside the gene matches: 4. Germline V lookup: CDR1 SGHTA, CDR2 FQGNSA. The CDR3 region has the DNA TGTGCCAGCAGCCTAACAGGGGGCCCAGATACGCAGTATTTT. This translates into CASSLTGGPDTQYF.

The V call is TRBV5-1, the J call TRBJ1-2, with D maybe TRBD1 (6 bases). This CDR3 contains 14 residues. Germline CDR1 reads SGHRS; CDR2 reads YFSETQ. The germline V and J ends were trimmed by 6 bases and 8 bases, with 20 bases remaining between them. In nucleotides, the CDR3 is TGCGCCAGCATAAAACGGGACACTCACCGGGGCTACACCTTC. Translation: CASIKRDTHRGYTF.

This clone was found once. The chain couples TRBV7-2 to TRBJ1-1, with a tentative D call TRBD1 (5 bases). This CDR3 comprises 16 residues. V lost 4 bases and J 0 bases, leaving 15 bases between the germline ends. Germline assignment: CDR1 SGHTA and CDR2 FQGNSA. The CDR3 spells CASSWGGSVMNTEAFF. The CDR3 region has the DNA TGTGCCAGCAGCTGGGGGGGGTCCGTGATGAACACTGAAGCTTTCTTT.

This sequence joins TRBV6-5 and TRBJ1-2; 7 bases align to TRBD1. The length of the CDR3 is 14 residues. The V gene end was trimmed by 6 bases and the J gene end by 3 bases; junction bases not matched to a gene: 7. Germline-derived CDR1 and CDR2 are MNHEY and SVGAGI. CDR3 in amino acids: CASSPDRSYYGYTF. CDR3 sequence (DNA): TGTGCCAGCAGCCCGGACAGGTCTTACTATGGCTACACCTTC.

This clone has more than one count but fewer than ten. V is TRBV14 and J is TRBJ2-7; 7 bases are a match to TRBD2. Looked up from germline, CDR1 is SGHDN and CDR2 is FVKESK. The length of the CDR3 is 14 residues. The V gene end was trimmed by 1 base and the J gene end by 3 bases; junction bases not matched to a gene: 3. CDR3 protein: CASSQAGGGYEQYF. The CDR3 DNA follows: TGTGCCAGCAGCCAAGCTGGGGGGGGCTACGAGCAGTACTTC.

The rearrangement joins TRBV28 to TRBJ2-1; D not resolved. The ends were cut back, 3 bases at V and 0 bases at J, with 9 bases in the middle. Germline V gives CDR1 MDHEN, CDR2 SYDVKM. This CDR3 region has 15 residues. The CDR3 nucleotides read TGTGCCAGCAGTTTGCTACAGAGCTCCTACAATGAGCAGTTCTTC. It specifies CASSLLQSSYNEQFF.

V gene TRBV7-8 combines with J gene TRBJ1-1; TRBD1 is a possible D gene (5 bases). The CDR3 contains 15 residues. CDR1 is SGHVS and CDR2 is FQNEAQ in the germline V gene. Deletions cut 1 base from V and 1 base from J, with 10 bases between. The CDR3 DNA is TGTGCCAGCAGCTTAGGGGGAACAGGGAACACTGAAGCTTTCTTT. It encodes CASSLGGTGNTEAFF.

This clone was detected only a few times. Other nucleotide sequences from this sample produce the same CDR3. The chain combines TRBV18 with TRBJ2-3; D is undetermined. Germline CDR1 reads KGHSH; CDR2 reads LQKENI. This CDR3 is 12 amino acids long. V was cut by 3 bases and J by 3 bases, with 4 bases left in between. This CDR3 reads CASSPSTDTQYF. CDR3 sequence (DNA): TGTGCCAGCTCACCGTCAACAGATACGCAGTATTTT.

The chain is built from TRBV7-9 and TRBJ1-1; 8 nucleotides align to TRBD1. The germline gives CDR1 SEHNR, CDR2 FQNEAQ (reference sequence). The CDR3 totals 11 residues. Trimming took 6 bases from V and 9 from J; bases not matched to a gene: 3. The CDR3 protein is CASRRTGKAFF. The CDR3 region has the DNA TGTGCCAGCAGACGGACAGGGAAAGCTTTCTTT.

V is TRBV7-2 and J is TRBJ2-5; D not certain. Trimming left V 4 bases short and J 0 bases short, with 6 bases between. CDR1 is SGHTA, CDR2 FQGNSA, per germline. The CDR3 covers 13 residues. The CDR3 nucleotides read TGTGCCAGCAGCTCCCAGTACCAAGAGACCCAGTACTTC. Its translation: CASSSQYQETQYF.

The CDR3 protein is CASSPTAPREFF. As DNA, the CDR3 is TGTGCCAGCAGCCCTACCGCTCCCCGGGAGTTCTTC. The chain links TRBV11-2 to TRBJ2-1, with D uncertain. The CDR3 loop spans 12 amino acids. Germline V gives CDR1 SGHAT, CDR2 FQNNGV. Trimming took 5 bases from V and 14 from J, leaving 16 bases between them.

This clone was detected only a few times. The chain joins TRBV12-2 to TRBJ1-4; the D call of TRBD1 is as the table states it, not checked on the DNA. TRBV12-2 constitutes a pseudogene. This CDR3 spans 15 amino acids. Here the CDR3 reads CASRLAGTGNEKLFF. Here the CDR3 DNA reads TGTGCAAGTCGCTTAGCGGGGACAGGGAATGAAAAACTGTTTTTT.

V and J are TRBV9 and TRBJ2-3; TRBD2 matches 7 bases. Per the germline V gene, CDR1 is SGDLS and CDR2 is YYNGEE. The CDR3 is 15 amino acids. J gave up 0 bases and V 3 bases, and 4 bases lay outside the gene matches. This CDR3 reads CASSGGTTSTDTQYF. CDR3 nucleotides: TGTGCCAGCAGCGGCGGGACTACTAGCACAGATACGCAGTATTTT.

The rearrangement joins TRBV2 to TRBJ2-2; 8 bases are shared with TRBD2. Germline CDR1 reads SNHLY; CDR2 reads FYNNEI. V was clipped by 0 bases and J by 1 base; unmatched bases: 22. The CDR3 consists of 23 residues. CDR3: CASSEALHPVSRDSGVNTGELFF. CDR3 DNA sequence: TGTGCCAGCAGTGAAGCGCTTCACCCAGTTTCTAGGGATAGCGGGGTGAACACCGGGGAGCTGTTTTTT.

Worth noting for this clone: The sample carries other DNA sequences with the same CDR3. This rearrangement joins TRBV6-4 to TRBJ2-3; 9 nucleotides agree with TRBD2. V trimming: 4 bases; J trimming: 3 bases; junction bases outside the gene matches: 2. Germline V gene sequence: CDR1 MRHNA, CDR2 SNTAGT. This CDR3 contains 14 residues. The CDR3 DNA reads as TGTGCCAGCAGTGTGGCGGGAGGGACAGATACGCAGTATTTT. Its protein product is CASSVAGGTDTQYF.

The chain combines TRBV19 with TRBJ2-7, with D possibly TRBD2 on 7 matching bases. The CDR3 length is 16 residues. Germline CDR1 reads LNHDA; CDR2 reads SQIVND (reference sequence). The V gene lost 1 base and the J gene lost 0 bases, with 13 bases spanning the gap. The CDR3 protein is CASSIGGGRSSYEQYF. In nucleotides, the CDR3 is TGTGCCAGTAGTATAGGCGGGGGCAGGTCCTCCTACGAGCAGTACTTC.

The V gene is TRBV27, the J gene TRBJ1-5; D not certain. Trimming cost V 8 bases and J 6 bases, with 17 bases left between them. Germline V gene sequence: CDR1 MNHEY, CDR2 SMNVEV (reference sequence). The CDR3 runs 14 residues. CDR3 residues: CASRITGSLQPQHF. CDR3 DNA sequence: TGTGCCAGCCGAATTACCGGGAGTCTTCAGCCCCAGCATTTT.

The table lists this clone with a few counts. V is TRBV14 and J is TRBJ1-1, with a weak D call TRBD1 (5 bases). Germline CDR1 reads SGHDN; CDR2 reads FVKESK. V was shortened by 8 bases and J by 8 bases, with 18 bases between the two germline ends. The CDR3 runs to 13 residues. This chain's CDR3 is CASGAFLLGEAFF. In DNA, the CDR3 is TGTGCCAGCGGGGCCTTTTTGCTCGGGGAAGCTTTCTTT.

CDR3: CAISVRGDNEQFF. The CDR3 DNA reads as TGTGCCATCAGTGTCAGGGGGGATAATGAGCAGTTCTTC. The chain carries TRBV10-3 and TRBJ2-1, with D possibly matching TRBD1 (7 bases). The CDR3 totals 13 residues. Per the germline V gene, CDR1 is ENHRY and CDR2 is SYGVKD. V dropped 4 bases and J dropped 7 bases, with 11 bases sitting between them.

The chain recombines TRBV6-5 with TRBJ1-1; D unclear. Germline assignment: CDR1 MNHEY and CDR2 SVGAGI. The CDR3 runs to 14 residues. V lost 2 bases and J 1 base, leaving 8 bases between the germline ends. CDR3 sequence: CASSYLTGNTEAFF. The DNA of the CDR3 is TGTGCCAGCAGTTACCTAACGGGGAACACTGAAGCTTTCTTT.

This chain joins TRBV28 and TRBJ2-7, with 11 bases matching TRBD2. After removal of 8 bases from V and 6 bases from J, the junction contained 9 bases not matched to a gene. Germline assignment: CDR1 MDHEN and CDR2 SYDVKM. CDR3 size: 14 residues. The CDR3 is CASWISGGAGEQYF. CDR3 nucleotide sequence: TGTGCCAGCTGGATTAGCGGGGGGGCAGGCGAGCAGTACTTC.

V usage is TRBV7-6 and J usage is TRBJ2-5; 8 bases fit TRBD2. The germline V gene encodes CDR1 SGHVS and CDR2 FNYEAQ. The CDR3 spans 15 residues. The ends lost 2 bases at V and 5 bases at J; junction bases unmatched: 7. The CDR3 protein is CASSLSPGGRETQYF. The CDR3 nucleotides read TGTGCCAGCAGCTTAAGCCCGGGGGGGCGGGAGACCCAGTACTTC.

This sequence joins TRBV7-8 and TRBJ1-6, with no clear D. From germline, CDR1 is SGHVS and CDR2 FQNEAQ. V gave up 5 bases and J gave up 6 bases, with 17 bases separating them. This CDR3 region has 16 residues. Here the CDR3 reads CASSEQRVGSNSPLHF. The CDR3, as DNA: TGTGCCAGCAGCGAGCAAAGGGTCGGGAGTAATTCACCCCTCCACTTT.

This clone was seen once. The chain carries TRBV4-3 and TRBJ2-1, with 8 bases that match TRBD2. The V segment lost 1 base and the J segment 3 bases; nucleotides outside the gene matches: 5. Germline V gene lookup returns CDR1 LGHNA and CDR2 YSLEER. This CDR3 spans 16 amino acids. In DNA form, the CDR3 reads TGCGCCAGCAGCCAAGGGGTAGCGGGATTCTACAATGAGCAGTTCTTC. Translation gives CASSQGVAGFYNEQFF.

The chain recombines TRBV29-1 with TRBJ2-5; 7 nucleotides align to TRBD1. This CDR3 spans 14 amino acids. Trimming removed 7 bases from V and 5 bases from J; junction bases left unmatched: 13. Germline V gene data show CDR1 as SQVTM and CDR2 as ANQGSEA. The CDR3 reads CSAKGLGGLETQYF. The CDR3, as DNA: TGCAGCGCCAAGGGGCTAGGGGGCTTGGAGACCCAGTACTTC. The variable domain in full, completed from reference TRBV29-1 and TRBJ2-5, reads SAVISQKPSRDICQRGTSLTIQCQVDSQVTMMFWYRQQPGQSLTLIATANQGSEATYESGFVIDKFPISRPNLTFSTLTVSNMSPEDSSIYLCSAKGLGGLETQYFGPGTRLLVL.

The V gene is TRBV7-2, the J gene TRBJ2-4; no clear D. Germline lookup yields CDR1 SGHTA and CDR2 FQGNSA. V dropped 2 bases and J dropped 9 bases, with 11 bases sitting between them. The CDR3 has 13 amino acids. CDR3 nucleotide sequence: TGTGCCAGCAGCTTAATACAACCCCCCATTCAGTACTTC. Translated: CASSLIQPPIQYF.